Presented here are 32 T cell receptor beta chains from one specimen sequenced in a study of T cell responses to AZD1222 COVID-19 vaccine. Method: immunoSEQ multiplex PCR; TCRdb's copy keeps in-frame clones and lacks some. The profile shows some 140,000 clones, 85% to 90% of them singletons. Sequenced here: peripheral blood, sampled on day 0 of MenACWY control vaccination. The origin of the receptors is an adult in good health.

The genes are TRBV6-1 and TRBJ1-1, with D possibly TRBD1 on 5 matching bases. V dropped 0 bases and J dropped 6 bases, with 11 bases sitting between them. CDR1 is MNHNS, CDR2 SASEGT, per germline. This CDR3 spans 14 amino acids. CDR3 loop: CASSEALRGAEAFF. In nucleotides, the CDR3 is TGTGCCAGCAGTGAAGCGCTACGAGGGGCTGAAGCTTTCTTT.

V is TRBV28 and J is TRBJ2-7; D gene ambiguous. The CDR3 runs to 13 residues. Trimming took off 2 bases at V and 6 bases at J, with 11 bases between the two ends. Germline-derived CDR1 and CDR2 are MDHEN and SYDVKM. CDR3 sequence (DNA): TGTGCCAGCAGTTTAAATTCCCCCTCCGAGCAGTACGTC. It is translated as CASSLNSPSEQYV.

The chain couples TRBV5-6 to TRBJ2-7; D uncertain. Germline CDR1 and CDR2: SGHDT and YYEEEE. Trimming removed 2 bases from V and 3 bases from J, with 6 bases in between. This CDR3 region has 12 residues. The CDR3 reads CASSFDNYEQYF. The CDR3, as DNA: TGTGCCAGCAGCTTCGACAACTACGAGCAGTACTTC.

Only one count was recorded for this clone. The V call is TRBV5-4, the J call TRBJ1-5; D not certain. CDR1 and CDR2 (germline): SGHNT, YYREEE (reference sequence). This CDR3 comprises 16 residues. V lost 0 bases and J 1 base, leaving 11 bases between the germline ends. The chain's CDR3 is CASSLAGSQSNQPQHF. Here the CDR3 DNA reads TGTGCCAGCAGCTTGGCCGGGAGCCAGAGCAATCAGCCCCAGCATTTT.

This rearrangement joins TRBV28 to TRBJ2-5, with D maybe TRBD1 (5 bases). This CDR3 is 16 amino acids long. Germline CDR1 is MDHEN and CDR2 is SYDVKM. Trimming cost V 6 bases and J 5 bases, with 22 bases left between them. CDR3 sequence: CASRPLWGRLGETQYF. CDR3 DNA: TGTGCCAGCAGGCCATTATGGGGCCGCCTAGGGGAGACCCAGTACTTC.

The chain combines TRBV11-1 with TRBJ1-5; TRBD1 agrees at 8 bases. CDR1 and CDR2 from the germline V gene are SGHAT and FQDESV (reference sequence). The trim removed 6 bases at V and 1 base at J, leaving 5 bases unmatched. CDR3 size: 15 residues. CDR3 bases: TGTGCCAGCAGAATAGGACAGGGAAGCAATCAGCCCCAGCATTTT. Translating it yields CASRIGQGSNQPQHF.

This chain uses TRBV30 with TRBJ2-3, with a weak D call TRBD2 (5 bases). The CDR3 totals 13 residues. Trimming left V 3 bases short and J 1 base short, with 8 bases between. Germline V lookup: CDR1 GTSNPN, CDR2 SVGIG (reference sequence). CDR3 nucleotides: TGTGCCTGGAGCCTAGCAGGCACAGATACGCAGTATTTT. Its protein product is CAWSLAGTDTQYF.

This chain connects TRBV28 to TRBJ1-2; D unclear. V dropped 2 bases and J dropped 4 bases, with 8 bases sitting between them. There are 13 residues in the CDR3. The germline CDR1 and CDR2 sequences are MDHEN and SYDVKM. CDR3 loop: CASSLTPAYGYTF. The CDR3 DNA follows: TGTGCCAGCAGTTTAACACCAGCCTATGGCTACACCTTC.

The V call is TRBV10-3, the J call TRBJ1-2; 8 bases align to TRBD1. The CDR3 consists of 14 residues. V shed 6 bases, J shed 4 bases, and the junction held 7 bases outside the gene matches. CDR1 is ENHRY, CDR2 SYGVKD, per germline. CDR3 sequence (DNA): TGTGCCATCAGATCCCAGGGGGCGGGCTATGGCTACACCTTC. Amino acid sequence: CAIRSQGAGYGYTF.

V is TRBV29-1 and J is TRBJ1-3; no clear D gene. The CDR3 contains 11 residues. The germline V gene has CDR1 SQVTM and CDR2 ANQGSEA. V shed 5 bases and J shed 2 bases, with 4 bases lying between them. The CDR3 here is CSVRAGNTIYF. CDR3 DNA sequence: TGCAGCGTTCGGGCTGGAAACACCATATATTTT.

The V and J genes are TRBV6-6 and TRBJ1-2; no definite D call. The germline V and J ends were trimmed by 1 base and 2 bases, with 14 bases remaining between them. This CDR3 has 16 residues. Germline CDR1 is MNHNY and CDR2 is SVGAGI (reference sequence). CDR3 sequence (DNA): TGTGCCAGCAGTTACTATCTTGCGGCCGAGAACTATGGCTACACCTTC. Amino acid sequence: CASSYYLAAENYGYTF.

This clone was counted once. V usage is TRBV4-2 and J usage is TRBJ1-1, with 9 bases fitting TRBD1. The CDR3 has 17 residues. Germline V lookup: CDR1 LGHNA, CDR2 YNFKEQ. V gave up 3 bases and J gave up 3 bases; unmatched junction bases: 11. The CDR3 is CASSHGGDRDGDTEAFF. The CDR3 DNA reads TGTGCCAGCAGCCATGGTGGGGACAGGGATGGGGACACTGAAGCTTTCTTT.

The sample holds one count of this clone. The chain employs TRBV19 and TRBJ1-1; D gene unclear. There are 11 residues in the CDR3. The germline V gene encodes CDR1 LNHDA and CDR2 SQIVND (reference sequence). Trimming took 5 bases from V and 4 from J, leaving 5 bases between them. CDR3 nucleotide sequence: TGTGCCAGTAGTTGGAGCACTGAAGCTTTCTTT. It specifies CASSWSTEAFF.

The rearrangement uses TRBV28 and TRBJ1-2, with D perhaps matching TRBD1 (6 bases). Looked up from germline, CDR1 is MDHEN and CDR2 is SYDVKM. V lost 6 bases to trimming and J lost 4 bases, with 18 bases between them. The CDR3 runs to 15 residues. CDR3 DNA: TGTGCCAGCAGGCCGATCCGGGGGCGCGGCTATGGCTACACCTTC. Amino acid sequence: CASRPIRGRGYGYTF.

The rearrangement joins TRBV16 to TRBJ2-3; D is ambiguous. The CDR3 is 12 residues long. V lost 1 base and J 3 bases, leaving 2 bases between the germline ends. CDR1 KGHSY and CDR2 FQNENV come from the germline V gene. CDR3 in DNA: TGTGCCAGCAGCCAATTGACAGATACGCAGTATTTT. Its protein is CASSQLTDTQYF. The full variable domain, in which reference TRBV16 and TRBJ2-3 provide the parts outside the CDR3, is GEEVAQTPKHLVRGEGQKAKLYCAPIKGHSYVFWYQQVLKNEFKFLISFQNENVFDETGMPKERFSAKCLPNSPCSLEIQATKLEDSAVYFCASSQLTDTQYFGPGTRLTVL.

V gene TRBV11-2 combines with J gene TRBJ2-7; D remains ambiguous. The CDR3 totals 11 residues. Germline V gene data show CDR1 as SGHAT and CDR2 as FQNNGV. Between the trimmed V and J ends, which lost 4 bases and 6 bases, there was a span of 7 bases. CDR3 nucleotide sequence: TGTGCCAGCAGCTGGTCGGGCGAGCAGTACGTC. Translating it yields CASSWSGEQYV.

The rearrangement joins TRBV7-6 to TRBJ1-1, with TRBD1 matching over 10 bases. CDR3 size: 15 residues. With 0 bases clipped from V and 3 bases from J, the junction kept 1 base outside the gene matches. Germline V gives CDR1 SGHVS, CDR2 FNYEAQ. The CDR3 here is CASSLAGQGHTEAFF. CDR3 nucleotides: TGTGCCAGCAGCTTAGCGGGACAGGGGCACACTGAAGCTTTCTTT.

This chain's CDR3 is CASSSAYEQYF. The CDR3 DNA follows: TGTGCCAGCAGCTCCGCCTACGAGCAGTACTTC. This chain uses TRBV7-2 with TRBJ2-7; D unresolved. This CDR3 has 11 residues. The V gene's germline CDR1 is SGHTA and CDR2 FQGNSA. Deletions cut 4 bases from V and 2 bases from J, with 3 bases between.

The V and J genes are TRBV10-3 and TRBJ1-2, with a tentative D call TRBD1 (5 bases). Germline loops: CDR1 ENHRY, CDR2 SYGVKD. This CDR3 region has 12 residues. With 0 bases removed from V and 8 bases from J, the gap between germline ends came to 7 bases. The CDR3 nucleotides read TGTGCCATCAGTGAGTCGGGGGAAGGCTACACCTTC. Protein: CAISESGEGYTF.

The rearrangement uses TRBV7-9 and TRBJ1-6, with a tentative D call TRBD1 (6 bases). The CDR3 is 15 amino acids. Trimming left V 4 bases short and J 7 bases short, with 14 bases between. Germline lookup yields CDR1 SEHNR and CDR2 FQNEAQ (reference sequence). The CDR3 loop is CASSSLGGRNSPLHF. CDR3 nucleotide sequence: TGTGCCAGCAGCTCCTTGGGGGGGCGGAATTCACCCCTCCACTTT. Variable domain in full (rest from reference TRBV7-9 and TRBJ1-6): DTGVSQNPRHKITKRGQNVTFRCDPISEHNRLYWYRQTLGQGPEFLTYFQNEAQLEKSRLLSDRFSAERPKGSFSTLEIQRTEQGDSAMYLCASSSLGGRNSPLHFGNGTRLTVT.

The table lists this clone with a count of one. The CDR3 loop is CASSAVMNTEAFF. DNA of the CDR3: TGCGCCAGCAGTGCAGTAATGAACACTGAAGCTTTCTTT. The chain carries TRBV10-1 and TRBJ1-1; unclear D gene. The CDR3 consists of 13 residues. Trimming removed 4 bases at V and 0 bases at J, with 6 bases between. Germline V gives CDR1 WNHNN, CDR2 SYGVQD (reference sequence).

The chain employs TRBV28 and TRBJ1-6; D remains ambiguous. Germline lookup yields CDR1 MDHEN and CDR2 SYDVKM. The CDR3 totals 14 residues. Trimming cost V 5 bases and J 4 bases, with 9 bases left between them. The CDR3 loop reads CASSPRGYNSPLHF. CDR3 sequence (DNA): TGTGCCAGCAGTCCGCGTGGTTATAATTCACCCCTCCACTTT. Variable domain in full (rest from reference TRBV28 and TRBJ1-6): DVKVTQSSRYLVKRTGEKVFLECVQDMDHENMFWYRQDPGLGLRLIYFSYDVKMKEKGDIPEGYSVSREKKERFSLILESASTNQTSMYLCASSPRGYNSPLHFGNGTRLTVT.

In its sample, this clone was seen once. The CDR3, as DNA: TGTGCCATCAGTCCGGGACGGATGGGTTACGAGCAGTACTTC. Amino acids: CAISPGRMGYEQYF. The chain is built from TRBV10-3 and TRBJ2-7; D might be TRBD1 or TRBD2, each matching 5 bases. The V end was cut by 5 bases, the J end by 4 bases, with 15 bases between. The CDR3 has 14 amino acids. Germline CDR1 and CDR2: ENHRY and SYGVKD.

The gene calls are TRBV10-3 and TRBJ1-5; D is unclear. Trimming took 6 bases from V and 2 from J, leaving 8 bases between them. From germline, CDR1 is ENHRY and CDR2 SYGVKD. This CDR3 is built from 13 residues. Written as DNA, the CDR3 is TGTGCCATCAGACCCGACCGCAATCAGCCCCAGCATTTT. Its protein is CAIRPDRNQPQHF.

This clone was seen once. The J gene is TRBJ2-3, the V gene TRBV10-1, with unresolved D. Germline V gene data show CDR1 as WNHNN and CDR2 as SYGVQD (reference sequence). The V end lost 2 bases, the J end lost 8 bases, and 11 bases lay between the germline ends. The CDR3 is made up of 13 amino acids. This chain's CDR3 is CASSEGTMGTQYF. The DNA of the CDR3 is TGCGCCAGCAGTGAGGGTACTATGGGTACGCAGTATTTT.

In its sample, this clone was seen a few times. The chain combines TRBV5-1 with TRBJ2-2; TRBD1 matches at 8 bases. Germline CDR1 and CDR2: SGHRS and YFSETQ. Unmatched junction bases numbered 9, after V lost 5 bases and J lost 6 bases. The CDR3 spans 15 residues. This CDR3 reads CASRRDLTGAGELFF. The CDR3 nucleotides read TGCGCCAGCAGGCGCGATCTGACAGGGGCCGGGGAGCTGTTTTTT.

The chain recombines TRBV7-9 with TRBJ2-1; the D gene is possibly TRBD2 (6 bases). V was shortened by 4 bases and J by 7 bases, with 11 bases between the two germline ends. Germline CDR1 is SEHNR and CDR2 is FQNEAQ (reference sequence). CDR3 length equals 13 residues. The CDR3 reads CASSSLGGNEQFF. The CDR3 DNA is TGTGCCAGCAGCTCCCTTGGAGGGAATGAGCAGTTCTTC.

This clone was detected only a few times. This sequence joins TRBV12-5 and TRBJ1-5, with 10 bases matching TRBD1. Per germline, CDR1 LGHNT and CDR2 FRNRAP. The CDR3 sequence is 15 residues long. The ends lost 6 bases at V and 8 bases at J; junction bases unmatched: 10. The CDR3 sequence: CASGVGTGVLEPQHF. CDR3 coding DNA: TGTGCTAGTGGCGTTGGGACAGGGGTTTTGGAGCCCCAGCATTTT. The full variable domain, with the rest looked up from reference TRBV12-5 and TRBJ1-5, is DARVTQTPRHKVTEMGQEVTMRCQPILGHNTVFWYRQTMMQGLELLAYFRNRAPLDDSGMPKDRFSAEMPDATLATLKIQPSEPRDSAVYFCASGVGTGVLEPQHFGDGTRLSIL.

In this sample, this clone turned up a few times. This chain links TRBV18 with TRBJ2-7; D tentatively reads TRBD1 or TRBD2 (5 bases each). This CDR3 spans 13 amino acids. V was cut by 7 bases and J by 5 bases, with 15 bases left in between. Per the germline V gene, CDR1 is KGHSH and CDR2 is LQKENI. CDR3 coding DNA: TGTGCCAGCTTCGTCACGGGGACCCACGAGCAGTACTTC. It encodes CASFVTGTHEQYF.

The J gene is TRBJ1-4, the V gene TRBV2; D unresolved. The CDR3 is 11 amino acids. Trimming shortened V by 5 bases and J by 4 bases, and 2 bases separated the two germline ends. The germline CDR1 and CDR2 sequences are SNHLY and FYNNEI. Written as DNA, the CDR3 is TGTGCCAGCAGTTTTAATGAAAAACTGTTTTTT. Translated: CASSFNEKLFF.

In this sample, this clone turned up once. V is TRBV2 and J is TRBJ1-1, with 9 bases identical to TRBD1. The V gene's germline CDR1 is SNHLY and CDR2 FYNNEI. There are 14 residues in the CDR3. V lost 6 bases, J lost 5 bases, and 7 bases stayed unmatched. CDR3 sequence: CASRPDRGGTEAFF. CDR3 sequence (DNA): TGTGCCAGCAGGCCGGACAGGGGAGGAACTGAAGCTTTCTTT.

V and J are TRBV19 and TRBJ1-5; D is undetermined. The germline V and J ends were trimmed by 7 bases and 6 bases, with 10 bases remaining between them. The CDR3 spans 12 residues. The V gene's germline CDR1 is LNHDA and CDR2 SQIVND (reference sequence). CDR3 nucleotide sequence: TGTGCCAGTACCCGGGCGGGTCAGCCCCAGCATTTT. Amino acids: CASTRAGQPQHF.